This is a list of T cell receptor beta chains from one sample in a study of cytomegalovirus exposure and HLA in healthy donors. The table came from immunoSEQ multiplex PCR; TCRdb's copy has only in-frame clones and leaves some out. The sample carries 90,000 or so clones, 80% recorded once. Input material: PBMCs. All receptors come from a woman between 50 and 59 years old in good health and CMV-seropositive. Both conserved end residues are part of each CDR3. A D gene is named only where the DNA matches it firmly. Not every row has a clone size; where given, it reads once, few, many or a size class.

V: TRBV5-1
J: TRBJ2-5
D: TRBD2
size: once
length: 14
DNA: TGCGCCAGCAACCTTAGCGGGAGGAAAGAGACCCAGTACTTC
CDR3: CASNLSGRKETQYF

V: TRBV7-8
J: TRBJ1-4
D: -
size: -
length: 14
DNA: TGTGCCAGCACCGGGAGATCTACTAATGAAAAACTGTTTTTT
CDR3: CASTGRSTNEKLFF

V: TRBV11-3
J: TRBJ1-3
D: -
size: -
length: 13
DNA: TGTGCCAGCAGCTTAGATGAGGCGAGGACCATATATTTT
CDR3: CASSLDEARTIYF

V: TRBV5-7
J: TRBJ1-2
D: -
size: few
length: 11
DNA: TGTGCCAGCAGCTTGGGGGGGGTTCAGACCTTC
CDR3: CASSLGGVQTF

V: TRBV27
J: TRBJ2-3
D: -
size: -
length: 14
DNA: TGTGCCAGCAGTTGGGTCCAGGGTACAGATACGCAGTATTTT
CDR3: CASSWVQGTDTQYF

V: TRBV11-2
J: TRBJ1-4
D: -
size: -
length: 16
DNA: TGTGCCAGCAGCTTAGATCTTCGGACTTCCCTAGAAAAACTGTTTTTT
CDR3: CASSLDLRTSLEKLFF

V: TRBV27
J: TRBJ2-1
D: TRBD1
size: -
length: 20
DNA: TGTGCCAGCAGTCCGTCCGCGGGAATTGGGCAGGGGGCCTCCTACAATGAGCAGTTCTTC
CDR3: CASSPSAGIGQGASYNEQFF

V: TRBV6-6
J: TRBJ2-2
D: TRBD2
size: -
length: 16
DNA: TGTGCCAGCAGTTACCCTAGCGGCCCGAACACCGGGGAGCTGTTTTTT
CDR3: CASSYPSGPNTGELFF

V: TRBV30
J: TRBJ1-1
D: -
size: few
length: 15
DNA: TGTGCCTGGAGTACAATCGGGGTTGCACCCACTGAAGCTTTCTTT
CDR3: CAWSTIGVAPTEAFF

V: TRBV13
J: TRBJ1-2
D: TRBD1
size: -
length: 15
DNA: TGTGCCAGCAGCATTGGGACAGGGGGCCGCTATGGCTACACCTTC
CDR3: CASSIGTGGRYGYTF

V: TRBV7-8
J: TRBJ1-1
D: TRBD1
size: -
length: 14
DNA: TGTGCCAGCAGCCAGCCTACAGGGGGCACTGAAGCTTTCTTT
CDR3: CASSQPTGGTEAFF

V: TRBV5-1
J: TRBJ1-1
D: -
size: -
length: 13
DNA: TGCGCCAGCAGCTTCGGGTTAAACACTGAAGCTTTCTTT
CDR3: CASSFGLNTEAFF

V: TRBV19
J: TRBJ2-7
D: TRBD1
size: -
length: 15
DNA: TGTGCCAGTAGTATAGCCGGGACAGGGCCGCACGAGCAGTACTTC
CDR3: CASSIAGTGPHEQYF

V: TRBV6-5
J: TRBJ1-1
D: TRBD1
size: -
length: 14
DNA: TGTGCCAGCACCCACAGGGGGTTGGGCACTGAAGCTTTCTTT
CDR3: CASTHRGLGTEAFF

V: TRBV28
J: TRBJ2-5
D: -
size: -
length: 15
DNA: TGTGCCAGCAGTTTCCTATCGGGGGGCGGTGAGACCCAGTACTTC
CDR3: CASSFLSGGGETQYF

V: TRBV6-1
J: TRBJ2-2
D: TRBD1
size: -
length: 15
DNA: TGTGCCAGCATGCTGGGACAGGGGAACACCGGGGAGCTGTTTTTT
CDR3: CASMLGQGNTGELFF